A single sample gave rise to the 8 T cell receptor beta chains below, sequenced in a study of early T cells in non-severe SARS-CoV-2 infection. MiXCR, applied by TCRdb to the 5' RACE reads, yields one record per CDR3 protein. The table shows approximately 97,000 distinct CDR3 sequences, with around 10% occurring only once. Sequenced material: whole blood, taken at baseline. These TCRs come from an adult who was a healthcare worker with PCR-confirmed SARS-CoV-2 infection or an uninfected control (not recorded which).

The rearrangement links TRBV5-4 to TRBJ1-2; TRBD1 matches 7 bases. Trimming took 0 bases from V and 4 from J; bases not matched to a gene: 9. The germline CDR1 and CDR2 sequences are SGHNT and YYREEE (reference sequence). CDR3 length: 16 residues. CDR3 region: CASSLDRGYGGYGYTF. The CDR3 nucleotides read TGTGCCAGCAGCTTGGACAGGGGATACGGGGGCTATGGCTACACCTTC. Supplemented by reference TRBV5-4 and TRBJ1-2, the full variable domain reads ETGVTQSPTHLIKTRGQQVTLRCSSQSGHNTVSWYQQALGQGPQFIFQYYREEENGRGNFPPRFSGLQFPNYSSELNVNALELDDSALYLCASSLDRGYGGYGYTFGSGTRLTVV.

The rearrangement links TRBV4-3 to TRBJ1-6, with 8 bases identical to TRBD1. V was clipped by 3 bases and J by 6 bases; unmatched bases: 10. Germline V gene lookup returns CDR1 LGHNA and CDR2 YSLEER. The CDR3 covers 17 residues. CDR3 loop: CASSQDPGQARNSPLHF. Here the CDR3 DNA reads TGCGCCAGCAGCCAGGATCCGGGACAGGCGCGTAATTCACCCCTCCACTTT.

The chain couples TRBV3-1 to TRBJ1-1, with 7 positions matching TRBD1. Trimming removed 1 base from V and 0 bases from J; junction bases left unmatched: 2. Germline V lookup: CDR1 LGHDT, CDR2 YNNKEL (reference sequence). This CDR3 has 15 amino acids. In nucleotides, the CDR3 is TGTGCCAGCAGCCAAGGGGACAGCATGAACACTGAAGCTTTCTTT. It yields the protein CASSQGDSMNTEAFF.

The CDR3 DNA follows: TGTGCCAGCAGATCCGACTACGTCGAGGAGTTCTTC. Translation: CASRSDYVEEFF. V usage is TRBV6-1 and J usage is TRBJ2-1, with D tentatively TRBD2 (5 bases). The germline V and J ends were trimmed by 6 bases and 14 bases, with 17 bases remaining between them. The CDR3 totals 12 residues. In germline, CDR1 is MNHNS, CDR2 SASEGT.

This clonotype was recorded a few times. Written as DNA, the CDR3 is TGTGCCAGCAGCCAAGGAGCGACCTCCGAGGGGGAGCAGTACTTC. This codes for CASSQGATSEGEQYF. The V gene is TRBV3-1, the J gene TRBJ2-7; D tentatively reads TRBD1 or TRBD2 (5 bases each). Germline-derived CDR1 and CDR2 are LGHDT and YNNKEL (reference sequence). The length of the CDR3 is 15 residues. V was shortened by 1 base and J by 7 bases, with 17 bases between the two germline ends.

Comments on this clonotype: A much larger clone differs by one base, so this may be a read error. V gene TRBV11-3 combines with J gene TRBJ2-3, with D perhaps matching TRBD2 (5 bases). Per the germline V gene, CDR1 is SGHNT and CDR2 is YENEEA. The CDR3 totals 11 residues. CDR3 bases: TGTGTCAGCAGCTCGGGGAATACGCAGTATTTT. As protein: CVSSSGNTQYF.

A few counts support this clonotype. V and J are TRBV11-2 and TRBJ1-2; 7 positions match TRBD1. Germline lookup yields CDR1 SGHAT and CDR2 FQNNGV. J lost 7 bases, V lost 3 bases, and 2 bases had no gene match. The CDR3 runs to 12 residues. The CDR3 region is CASSFTGVGYTF. The CDR3 DNA sequence: TGTGCCAGCAGCTTCACAGGGGTTGGCTACACCTTC. The whole variable domain, remainder taken from reference TRBV11-2 and TRBJ1-2, is EAGVAQSPRYKIIEKRQSVAFWCNPISGHATLYWYQQILGQGPKLLIQFQNNGVVDDSQLPKDRFSAERLKGVDSTLKIQPAKLEDSAVYLCASSFTGVGYTFGSGTRLTVV.

Notes on this clonotype: An end of the junction does not agree with germline; a read error may underlie this. The chain links TRBV20-1 to TRBJ1-1, with D tentatively TRBD1 (6 bases). The CDR3 contains 8 residues. Germline V gene data show CDR1 as DFQATT and CDR2 as SNEGSKA (reference sequence). The CDR3 bases are TGCAGTGCTAGGGGGGCTGTCTTT. It encodes CSARGAVF.